This T cell receptor beta chain was captured by sequencing in a study of cytomegalovirus exposure and HLA in healthy donors. Study findings and constraints: A later analysis associated 15,000 or so TCR beta sequences with HLA alleles at a 0.05 false discovery rate.

Trimming removed 1 base from V and 5 bases from J; junction bases left unmatched: 2. Germline CDR1 SGHRS, CDR2 YFSETQ. This CDR3 has 13 amino acids. The PCR used 60 Vbeta and 13 Jbeta primers. TCRdb's table, derived via immunoSEQ multiplex PCR, lists solely in-frame clones and lacks some. The table shows fewer than 110,000 clones, with more than 80% occurring only once. Worth noting for this clone: Its target is unknown. The sample holds other DNA sequences that translate to the same CDR3.

This TCR derives from a man aged 25 to 45 in good health and CMV-seronegative. Sequenced material: PBMCs. The chain uses TRBV5-1 and TRBJ1-1, with TRBD1 identical over 7 bases. As DNA, the CDR3 is TGCGCCAGCAGCTTGCCAGGGGGGACTGAAGCTTTCTTT. Translation: CASSLPGGTEAFF.